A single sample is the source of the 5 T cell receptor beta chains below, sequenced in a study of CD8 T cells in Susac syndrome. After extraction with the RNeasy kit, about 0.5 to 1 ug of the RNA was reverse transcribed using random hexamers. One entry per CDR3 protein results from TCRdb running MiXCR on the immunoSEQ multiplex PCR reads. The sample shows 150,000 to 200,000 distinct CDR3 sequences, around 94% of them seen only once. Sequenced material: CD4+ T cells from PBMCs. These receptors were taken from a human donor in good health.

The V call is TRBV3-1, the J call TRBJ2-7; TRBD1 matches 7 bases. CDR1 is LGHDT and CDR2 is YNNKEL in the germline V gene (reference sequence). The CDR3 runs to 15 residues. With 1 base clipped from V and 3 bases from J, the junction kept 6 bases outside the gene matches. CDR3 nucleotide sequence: TGTGCCAGCAGCCAAGCAGGGGGTGTAAACTACGAGCAGTACTTC. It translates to CASSQAGGVNYEQYF.

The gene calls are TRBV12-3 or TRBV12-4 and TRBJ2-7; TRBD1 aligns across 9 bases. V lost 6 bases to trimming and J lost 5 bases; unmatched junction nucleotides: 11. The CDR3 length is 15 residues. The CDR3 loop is CASSPRGTGLDEQYF. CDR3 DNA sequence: TGTGCCAGCAGCCCAAGGGGGACAGGGCTCGACGAGCAGTACTTC.

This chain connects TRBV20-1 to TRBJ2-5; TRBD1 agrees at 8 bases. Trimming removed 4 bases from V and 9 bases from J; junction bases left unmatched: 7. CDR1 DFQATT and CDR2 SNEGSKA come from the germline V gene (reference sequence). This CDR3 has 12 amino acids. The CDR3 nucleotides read TGCAGTGCTACCCGACAGGGGCGGCCCCAGTACTTC. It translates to CSATRQGRPQYF.

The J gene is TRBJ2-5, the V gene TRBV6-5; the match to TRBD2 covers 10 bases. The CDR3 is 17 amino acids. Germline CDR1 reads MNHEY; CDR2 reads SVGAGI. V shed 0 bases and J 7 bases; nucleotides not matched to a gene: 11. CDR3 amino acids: CASSYSGLAVRGATQYF. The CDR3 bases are TGTGCCAGCAGTTACTCCGGACTAGCGGTGCGAGGGGCGACCCAGTACTTC.

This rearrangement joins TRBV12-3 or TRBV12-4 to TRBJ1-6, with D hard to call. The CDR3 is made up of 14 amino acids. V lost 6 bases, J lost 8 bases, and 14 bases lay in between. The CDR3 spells CASSVGLAYSPLHF. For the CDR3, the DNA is TGTGCCAGCAGCGTTGGACTGGCGTATTCACCCCTCCACTTT.